This is a list of T cell receptor beta chains from one sample in a study of T cells after yellow fever vaccination. TCRdb re-called the 5' RACE reads with MiXCR, one entry per CDR3 protein. The sample records 250,000 to 350,000 distinct CDR3 sequences, approximately 8% being singletons. The input for sequencing was CD4+ T cells sorted from PBMCs, taken 5 days after the yellow fever booster vaccination. The receptors shown here come from a man between 18 and 35 years old who received the YFV17D yellow fever vaccine. Both conserved end residues are part of each CDR3. The D gene is left open where the match is weak. Only part of the rows carry a size: once, few, many, or a class if the clone is expanded.

cdr3_aa: CASSLGQGIFTNTIYF
cdr3_nt: TGTGCCAGCAGCCTGGGACAGGGGATCTTTACGAACACCATATATTTT
clone_size: few
v_call: TRBV5-6
j_call: TRBJ1-3
d_call: TRBD1

cdr3_aa: CASRWGSYNEQFF
cdr3_nt: TGTGCCAGCAGATGGGGCTCCTACAATGAGCAGTTCTTC
clone_size: many
v_call: TRBV6-5
j_call: TRBJ2-1
d_call: -

cdr3_aa: CSVGSTGTGEDTQYF
cdr3_nt: TGCAGCGTCGGTTCGACCGGGACAGGGGAAGATACGCAGTATTTT
clone_size: -
v_call: TRBV29-1
j_call: TRBJ2-3
d_call: TRBD1

cdr3_aa: CASSKDGLAKNIQYF
cdr3_nt: TGTGCCAGCAGTAAAGACGGTCTAGCCAAAAACATTCAGTACTTC
clone_size: few
v_call: TRBV12-3/TRBV12-4
j_call: TRBJ2-4
d_call: -

cdr3_aa: CASKKTGALETQYF
cdr3_nt: TGCGCCAGCAAAAAGACAGGGGCACTCGAGACCCAGTACTTC
clone_size: few
v_call: TRBV4-1
j_call: TRBJ2-5
d_call: TRBD1

cdr3_aa: CSARIGGHGTEAFF
cdr3_nt: TGCAGTGCTAGAATTGGGGGGCACGGCACTGAAGCTTTCTTT
clone_size: -
v_call: TRBV20-1
j_call: TRBJ1-1
d_call: -

cdr3_aa: CASSYEDSGGYTF
cdr3_nt: TGTGCCAGCAGCTACGAGGATTCAGGTGGCTACACCTTC
clone_size: -
v_call: TRBV7-9
j_call: TRBJ1-2
d_call: -

cdr3_aa: CASANVGTDYYEQYF
cdr3_nt: TGTGCCAGTGCCAATGTCGGGACAGATTACTACGAGCAGTACTTC
clone_size: many
v_call: TRBV19
j_call: TRBJ2-7
d_call: TRBD1

cdr3_aa: CASSVRAPLGSNQPQHF
cdr3_nt: TGTGCCAGCAGTGTTAGGGCCCCGTTGGGGAGCAATCAGCCCCAGCATTTT
clone_size: -
v_call: TRBV6-5
j_call: TRBJ1-5
d_call: -

cdr3_aa: CAIRASGGAVKSDEQFF
cdr3_nt: TGTGCCATCCGGGCTAGCGGGGGGGCCGTTAAGTCAGATGAGCAGTTCTTC
clone_size: few
v_call: TRBV10-3
j_call: TRBJ2-1
d_call: TRBD2

cdr3_aa: CASSSGQGHIDEQYF
cdr3_nt: TGTGCCAGCAGCTCCGGACAGGGGCATATAGACGAGCAGTACTTC
clone_size: -
v_call: TRBV6-6
j_call: TRBJ2-7
d_call: TRBD1

cdr3_aa: CASSLGLYDEKLFF
cdr3_nt: TGTGCCAGCAGCTTAGGGCTATACGATGAAAAACTGTTTTTT
clone_size: few
v_call: TRBV7-2
j_call: TRBJ1-4
d_call: -

cdr3_aa: CASSEATTEQFF
cdr3_nt: TGTGCCAGCAGTGAGGCAACGACCGAGCAGTTCTTC
clone_size: -
v_call: TRBV2
j_call: TRBJ2-1
d_call: -

cdr3_aa: CASSSDQDQPQHF
cdr3_nt: TGTGCCAGCAGCTCCGATCAGGATCAGCCCCAGCATTTT
clone_size: many
v_call: TRBV7-2
j_call: TRBJ1-5
d_call: -

cdr3_aa: CATSDEGRRQFF
cdr3_nt: TGTGCCACCAGTGATGAGGGGCGCAGGCAGTTCTTC
clone_size: -
v_call: TRBV24-1
j_call: TRBJ2-1
d_call: -

cdr3_aa: CASSLGQMNTGELFF
cdr3_nt: TGTGCCAGCAGCTTAGGACAGATGAACACCGGGGAGCTGTTTTTT
clone_size: -
v_call: TRBV7-2
j_call: TRBJ2-2
d_call: -

cdr3_aa: CASSLVAYADTQYF
cdr3_nt: TGCGCCAGCAGCTTGGTCGCATACGCAGATACGCAGTATTTT
clone_size: many
v_call: TRBV5-1
j_call: TRBJ2-3
d_call: -

cdr3_aa: CASPSITSGSSDTQYF
cdr3_nt: TGTGCCAGCCCGAGTATTACTAGCGGATCCTCGGATACGCAGTATTTT
clone_size: -
v_call: TRBV7-9
j_call: TRBJ2-3
d_call: TRBD2

cdr3_aa: CARDWGGGTEAFF
cdr3_nt: TGTGCCCGAGACTGGGGCGGGGGCACTGAAGCTTTCTTT
clone_size: few
v_call: TRBV30
j_call: TRBJ1-1
d_call: -

cdr3_aa: CASRADWLDRHSPLHF
cdr3_nt: TGTGCCAGCAGGGCAGATTGGTTGGACAGACATTCACCCCTCCACTTT
clone_size: -
v_call: TRBV6-6
j_call: TRBJ1-6
d_call: -

cdr3_aa: CASSQSRGSRLYEQYF
cdr3_nt: TGCGCCAGCAGTCAATCGCGGGGCAGCCGGCTCTACGAGCAGTACTTC
clone_size: few
v_call: TRBV23-1
j_call: TRBJ2-7
d_call: -

cdr3_aa: CASSLTGSPPTYGYTF
cdr3_nt: TGTGCCAGCTCATTAACCGGGTCCCCCCCTACCTATGGCTACACCTTC
clone_size: -
v_call: TRBV18
j_call: TRBJ1-2
d_call: -

cdr3_aa: CASSQDPSGRETQYF
cdr3_nt: TGCGCCAGCAGCCAAGATCCTAGCGGGCGAGAGACCCAGTACTTC
clone_size: few
v_call: TRBV4-1
j_call: TRBJ2-5
d_call: TRBD2

cdr3_aa: CASSLDRAIDTQYF
cdr3_nt: TGTGCCAGCTCACTCGACAGGGCAATCGATACGCAGTATTTT
clone_size: -
v_call: TRBV18
j_call: TRBJ2-3
d_call: TRBD1

cdr3_aa: CASSPGRPEAFF
cdr3_nt: TGTGCCAGCTCACCGGGGCGGCCTGAAGCTTTCTTT
clone_size: -
v_call: TRBV18
j_call: TRBJ1-1
d_call: -

cdr3_aa: CASSLRSWDRGENTIYF
cdr3_nt: TGTGCCAGCAGCTTACGTTCGTGGGACAGGGGTGAAAACACCATATATTTT
clone_size: many
v_call: TRBV7-2
j_call: TRBJ1-3
d_call: TRBD1

cdr3_aa: CASSSDSATNEKLFF
cdr3_nt: TGTGCCAGCAGTTCGGACAGTGCAACTAATGAAAAACTGTTTTTT
clone_size: -
v_call: TRBV28
j_call: TRBJ1-4
d_call: -

cdr3_aa: CASSLVSGGRDTQYF
cdr3_nt: TGCGCCAGCAGCTTGGTTTCCGGGGGACGGGATACGCAGTATTTT
clone_size: many
v_call: TRBV5-1
j_call: TRBJ2-3
d_call: -

cdr3_aa: CATSSTGRDYGYTF
cdr3_nt: TGTGCCACCAGTTCGACAGGGCGGGACTATGGCTACACCTTC
clone_size: few
v_call: TRBV24-1
j_call: TRBJ1-2
d_call: TRBD1

cdr3_aa: CASRQNRGFTEAFF
cdr3_nt: TGTGCCAGCAGACAGAACAGAGGATTCACTGAAGCTTTCTTT
clone_size: -
v_call: TRBV12-3/TRBV12-4
j_call: TRBJ1-1
d_call: -

cdr3_aa: CASRPGLAGGLYNEQFF
cdr3_nt: TGTGCCAGCAGACCTGGACTAGCGGGGGGATTGTACAATGAGCAGTTCTTC
clone_size: few
v_call: TRBV7-9
j_call: TRBJ2-1
d_call: TRBD2

cdr3_aa: CSAETGQPPYSNQPQHF
cdr3_nt: TGCAGTGCGGAGACTGGACAGCCCCCTTATAGCAATCAGCCCCAGCATTTT
clone_size: -
v_call: TRBV20-1
j_call: TRBJ1-5
d_call: -

cdr3_aa: CASSVGPTDTQYF
cdr3_nt: TGTGCCAGCAGCGTAGGACCCACAGATACGCAGTATTTT
clone_size: few
v_call: TRBV9
j_call: TRBJ2-3
d_call: -

cdr3_aa: CASSYSLAGSHTDTQYF
cdr3_nt: TGTGCCAGCAGTTACTCGTTAGCGGGGTCCCACACAGATACGCAGTATTTT
clone_size: -
v_call: TRBV6-5
j_call: TRBJ2-3
d_call: TRBD2

cdr3_aa: CASSYPGGPDEQFF
cdr3_nt: TGTGCCAGCAGTTACCCGGGGGGGCCCGATGAGCAGTTCTTC
clone_size: -
v_call: TRBV6-6
j_call: TRBJ2-1
d_call: TRBD2

cdr3_aa: CASSFPKGNEQFF
cdr3_nt: TGTGCCAGCAGTTTCCCCAAAGGGAATGAGCAGTTCTTC
clone_size: few
v_call: TRBV6-2/TRBV6-3
j_call: TRBJ2-1
d_call: -

cdr3_aa: CASSYPGQGGQPQHF
cdr3_nt: TGTGCCAGCAGTTACCCGGGACAGGGGGGTCAGCCCCAGCATTTT
clone_size: many
v_call: TRBV12-3/TRBV12-4
j_call: TRBJ1-5
d_call: TRBD1

cdr3_aa: CASSPGGEGYEQFF
cdr3_nt: TGTGCCAGCAGCCCAGGCGGGGAGGGGTATGAGCAGTTCTTC
clone_size: many
v_call: TRBV7-9
j_call: TRBJ2-1
d_call: TRBD2

cdr3_aa: CASSLGLADEETQYF
cdr3_nt: TGCGCCAGCAGTTTGGGACTAGCTGATGAAGAGACCCAGTACTTC
clone_size: few
v_call: TRBV5-1
j_call: TRBJ2-5
d_call: TRBD2

cdr3_aa: CASSQDMTGAEAFF
cdr3_nt: TGTGCCAGCAGCCAAGACATGACAGGGGCAGAAGCTTTCTTT
clone_size: many
v_call: TRBV3-1
j_call: TRBJ1-1
d_call: TRBD1

cdr3_aa: CASSFGHHRGETQYF
cdr3_nt: TGTGCCAGCAGTTTTGGGCACCACAGGGGAGAGACCCAGTACTTC
clone_size: few
v_call: TRBV12-3/TRBV12-4
j_call: TRBJ2-5
d_call: TRBD1

cdr3_aa: CASSLSKRAHTGELFF
cdr3_nt: TGTGCCAGCAGCTTAAGCAAGCGGGCCCACACCGGGGAGCTGTTTTTT
clone_size: -
v_call: TRBV11-1
j_call: TRBJ2-2
d_call: -

cdr3_aa: CAWRGSGTEAFF
cdr3_nt: TGTGCCTGGAGGGGTTCTGGCACTGAAGCTTTCTTT
clone_size: many
v_call: TRBV30
j_call: TRBJ1-1
d_call: -

cdr3_aa: CASSRLLAGGPNEQFF
cdr3_nt: TGCGCCAGCAGCCGGCTCCTAGCGGGGGGTCCCAATGAGCAGTTCTTC
clone_size: many
v_call: TRBV4-1
j_call: TRBJ2-1
d_call: TRBD2

cdr3_aa: CASSIVGGIETQYF
cdr3_nt: TGTGCCAGTAGTATAGTAGGAGGGATCGAGACCCAGTACTTC
clone_size: -
v_call: TRBV19
j_call: TRBJ2-5
d_call: -

cdr3_aa: CASSYDPRSTDTQYF
cdr3_nt: TGTGCCAGCAGTTACGACCCCAGGAGCACAGATACGCAGTATTTT
clone_size: -
v_call: TRBV6-5
j_call: TRBJ2-3
d_call: -

cdr3_aa: CASSPRFLEPSETQYF
cdr3_nt: TGTGCCAGCTCCCCGAGGTTCCTAGAACCATCCGAGACCCAGTACTTC
clone_size: once
v_call: TRBV18
j_call: TRBJ2-5
d_call: -

cdr3_aa: CASSLEAGVTQETQYF
cdr3_nt: TGTGCCAGCAGCTTGGAAGCGGGGGTTACCCAAGAGACCCAGTACTTC
clone_size: -
v_call: TRBV5-6
j_call: TRBJ2-5
d_call: TRBD2

cdr3_aa: CASSQGGADTQYF
cdr3_nt: TGTGCCAGCAGCCAAGGGGGCGCAGATACGCAGTATTTT
clone_size: many
v_call: TRBV3-1
j_call: TRBJ2-3
d_call: -

cdr3_aa: CAWKGTLNTGELFF
cdr3_nt: TGTGCCTGGAAGGGGACATTGAACACCGGGGAGCTGTTTTTT
clone_size: -
v_call: TRBV30
j_call: TRBJ2-2
d_call: -

cdr3_aa: CASSVGHLRETQYF
cdr3_nt: TGTGCCAGCAGCGTGGGACATCTACGAGAGACCCAGTACTTC
clone_size: few
v_call: TRBV7-2
j_call: TRBJ2-5
d_call: -

cdr3_aa: CSARDTSGGRETQYF
cdr3_nt: TGCAGTGCTAGAGATACTAGCGGGGGGAGGGAGACCCAGTACTTC
clone_size: -
v_call: TRBV20-1
j_call: TRBJ2-5
d_call: TRBD2

cdr3_aa: CASRGIADPLSYNEQFF
cdr3_nt: TGTGCCAGCAGGGGGATAGCGGACCCCCTGTCCTACAATGAGCAGTTCTTC
clone_size: many
v_call: TRBV12-3/TRBV12-4
j_call: TRBJ2-1
d_call: -

cdr3_aa: CASSRGQLRFNEQFF
cdr3_nt: TGCGCCAGCAGCCGGGGACAGTTGCGGTTCAATGAGCAGTTCTTC
clone_size: few
v_call: TRBV5-1
j_call: TRBJ2-1
d_call: TRBD1

cdr3_aa: CASSTRDGYGYTF
cdr3_nt: TGTGCCAGCAGCACCCGGGACGGTTATGGCTACACCTTC
clone_size: few
v_call: TRBV5-4
j_call: TRBJ1-2
d_call: -